The rows below give T cell receptor beta chains drawn from one sample of a study of T cell responses to AZD1222 COVID-19 vaccine. Assay used: immunoSEQ multiplex PCR; TCRdb lists only in-frame clones, some missing. The repertoire includes 150,000 to 200,000 clones, roughly 94% of them detected once, and approximately 4.6% sits in the top ten. Sequenced here: peripheral blood, sampled 28 days after the second AZD1222 dose. The receptors originated from an adult who received the AZD1222 COVID-19 vaccine. Each CDR3 is given with its conserved first and last residue. A D gene is named only where the DNA matches it firmly. Expanded clones get a size class; other rows say once, few or many, or leave the size out.

v_gene,d_gene,j_gene,abundance,CDR3aa,CDR3nt
TRBV7-6,-,TRBJ2-7,-,CASSSRGGWEYEQYF,TGTGCCAGCAGCTCCCGCGGCGGCTGGGAATACGAGCAGTACTTC
TRBV18,TRBD1,TRBJ1-2,-,CASSRDSLYGYTF,TGTGCCAGCTCACGGGACAGTCTCTATGGCTACACCTTC
TRBV25-1,-,TRBJ1-1,-,CASSEIRRKSFKNTEAFF,TGTGCCAGCAGTGAAATTAGGAGGAAATCCTTTAAGAACACTGAAGCTTTCTTT
TRBV2,-,TRBJ2-5,-,CASTKDSLGTQYF,TGTGCCAGCACCAAGGACAGCTTGGGGACCCAGTACTTC
TRBV5-6,TRBD2,TRBJ2-1,-,CASSLSSGSWLQFF,TGTGCCAGCAGCTTGTCTAGCGGGAGTTGGTTACAGTTCTTC
TRBV3-1/TRBV3-2,TRBD2,TRBJ2-7,-,CASSPDPGLAGGALYEQYF,TGTGCCAGCAGCCCCGACCCCGGACTAGCGGGAGGGGCGCTCTACGAGCAGTACTTC
TRBV30,TRBD2,TRBJ2-1,-,CAWSPGLAGNEQFF,TGTGCCTGGAGTCCCGGACTAGCGGGCAATGAGCAGTTCTTC
TRBV18,TRBD1,TRBJ2-4,-,CASSPGQGAKNIQYF,TGTGCCAGCTCACCAGGACAGGGGGCGAAAAACATTCAGTACTTC
TRBV4-1,-,TRBJ2-7,-,CASSQDRGGTYEQYF,TGCGCCAGCAGCCAAGACAGGGGCGGCACCTACGAGCAGTACTTC
TRBV7-9,-,TRBJ1-4,-,CASSLLSMGTEKLFF,TGTGCCAGCAGCTTATTGTCGATGGGAACTGAAAAACTGTTTTTT
TRBV5-6,-,TRBJ2-7,few,CASSNFVGVYEQYF,TGTGCCAGCAGCAATTTTGTTGGGGTCTACGAGCAGTACTTC
TRBV10-1,-,TRBJ2-7,-,CASSEQVSTKRGEQYF,TGCGCCAGCAGTGAACAGGTTTCGACTAAGCGTGGCGAGCAGTACTTC
TRBV9,TRBD2,TRBJ2-5,-,CASSAGTSEPQETQYF,TGTGCCAGCAGCGCGGGGACTAGCGAGCCGCAAGAGACCCAGTACTTC
TRBV7-9,-,TRBJ1-5,-,CASSRTDGNQPQHF,TGTGCCAGCAGCCGAACGGACGGGAATCAGCCCCAGCATTTT
TRBV7-9,-,TRBJ2-1,-,CASSSWILTTYNEQFF,TGTGCCAGCAGCTCCTGGATACTGACTACCTACAATGAGCAGTTCTTC
TRBV7-2,TRBD2,TRBJ2-1,once,CASSTSGTSNEQFF,TGTGCCAGCAGTACTAGCGGGACTTCCAATGAGCAGTTCTTC
TRBV12-2,-,TRBJ2-5,-,CASRPRPGLEETQYF,TGTGCAAGTCGCCCCCGTCCGGGACTAGAAGAGACCCAGTACTTC
TRBV21-1,-,TRBJ2-7,-,CASRGAGARSYEQYF,TGTGCCAGCAGGGGGGCGGGGGCGCGGTCCTACGAGCAGTACTTC
TRBV28,-,TRBJ1-5,-,CASKQGQGGQPQHF,TGTGCCAGCAAGCAGGGCCAGGGTGGGCAGCCCCAGCATTTT
TRBV24-1,-,TRBJ1-5,-,CATRRPGFSYSNQPQHF,TGTGCCACCAGGCGCCCAGGGTTCTCTTATAGCAATCAGCCCCAGCATTTT
TRBV9,-,TRBJ2-5,-,CASSDRVSGTQYF,TGTGCCAGCAGCGACCGGGTGTCAGGGACCCAGTACTTC
TRBV4-1,TRBD2,TRBJ2-1,-,CASSQTGLAYNEQFF,TGCGCCAGCAGCCAAACGGGACTAGCCTACAATGAGCAGTTCTTC
TRBV9,-,TRBJ1-1,-,CASSVEPGEETEAFF,TGTGCCAGCAGCGTAGAGCCAGGGGAGGAAACTGAAGCTTTCTTT
TRBV19,-,TRBJ2-7,-,CASSPGRAYEQYF,TGTGCCAGTAGTCCGGGCCGAGCCTACGAGCAGTACTTC
TRBV7-9,-,TRBJ1-1,-,CASSLVVGLNTEAFF,TGTGCCAGCAGCTTAGTGGTCGGACTGAACACTGAAGCTTTCTTT
TRBV3-1/TRBV3-2,TRBD1,TRBJ2-1,-,CASSQGDRRQGEQFF,TGTGCCAGCAGCCAAGGGGACAGGCGACAAGGTGAGCAGTTCTTC
TRBV6-2/TRBV6-3,-,TRBJ1-2,-,CASSPDSNYGYTF,TGTGCCAGCAGTCCGGACAGTAACTATGGCTACACCTTC
TRBV24-1,-,TRBJ1-2,-,CATSDLEHRDTYGYTF,TGTGCCACCAGTGATTTGGAGCATAGGGACACCTATGGCTACACCTTC
TRBV7-6,TRBD1,TRBJ2-1,-,CASSPPVTGFYNEQFF,TGTGCCAGCAGCCCTCCCGTGACAGGGTTCTACAATGAGCAGTTCTTC
TRBV7-2,TRBD1,TRBJ2-7,-,CASSSTGPSYEQYF,TGTGCCAGCAGCTCGACAGGGCCCTCCTACGAGCAGTACTTC
TRBV11-2,-,TRBJ2-1,-,CASSLGLGGAEQFF,TGTGCCAGCAGCTTAGGCCTTGGCGGAGCAGAGCAGTTCTTC
TRBV19,-,TRBJ2-3,-,CASTSGTDTQYF,TGTGCCAGTACCAGCGGCACAGATACGCAGTATTTT
TRBV10-3,-,TRBJ1-2,-,CAISGSGATYGYTF,TGTGCCATCAGTGGTTCAGGGGCTACCTATGGCTACACCTTC
TRBV11-2,-,TRBJ1-6,-,CASSPLGSYNSPLHF,TGTGCCAGCAGCCCGCTAGGGTCCTATAATTCACCCCTCCACTTT
TRBV10-3,-,TRBJ2-1,-,CAISAPVGNEQFF,TGTGCCATCAGTGCCCCCGTGGGGAATGAGCAGTTCTTC
TRBV29-1,-,TRBJ2-2,-,CSVERGTGELFF,TGCAGCGTTGAACGGGGAACCGGGGAGCTGTTTTTT
TRBV28,-,TRBJ2-7,-,CASSQSSASSYEQYF,TGTGCCAGCAGTCAAAGTAGCGCGAGCTCCTACGAGCAGTACTTC
TRBV3-1/TRBV3-2,TRBD2,TRBJ2-1,-,CASSQDPAGGTYNEQFF,TGTGCCAGCAGCCAAGACCCAGCGGGAGGCACCTACAATGAGCAGTTCTTC
TRBV9,-,TRBJ2-3,-,CASASSHTDTQYF,TGTGCCAGCGCGTCGTCCCACACAGATACGCAGTATTTT
TRBV19,TRBD2,TRBJ2-1,-,CASSIGGSGRGRNEQFF,TGTGCCAGTAGTATCGGAGGGAGCGGGAGAGGTCGCAATGAGCAGTTCTTC
TRBV3-1/TRBV3-2,-,TRBJ1-6,once,CASSQGLVSPLHF,TGTGCCAGCAGCCAGGGGCTAGTTTCACCCCTCCACTTT
TRBV7-8,-,TRBJ2-3,-,CASSLSSDGLTDTQYF,TGTGCCAGCAGCTTATCCTCGGACGGGCTAACAGATACGCAGTATTTT
TRBV3-1/TRBV3-2,TRBD2,TRBJ2-3,-,CASSQEGTSGRWNTDTQYF,TGTGCCAGCAGCCAAGAAGGGACTAGCGGGAGATGGAACACAGATACGCAGTATTTT
TRBV27,-,TRBJ1-6,-,CASSDRAVSSYNSPLHF,TGTGCCAGCAGCGACCGGGCCGTAAGCTCCTATAATTCACCCCTCCACTTT
TRBV28,TRBD1,TRBJ1-4,-,CASSPTGTGEEKLFF,TGTGCCAGCAGTCCGACAGGGACGGGGGAGGAAAAACTGTTTTTT
TRBV27,TRBD2,TRBJ2-7,-,CASSILAGGLAYEQYF,TGTGCCAGCAGTATATTAGCGGGAGGCTTAGCCTACGAGCAGTACTTC
TRBV6-5,-,TRBJ1-4,-,CASALASPEKLFF,TGTGCCAGCGCGTTGGCCTCGCCGGAAAAACTGTTTTTT
TRBV11-2,TRBD2,TRBJ2-3,-,CASSLTSGPAGGTQYF,TGTGCCAGCAGCTTAACTAGCGGCCCTGCGGGAGGTACGCAGTATTTT
TRBV2,-,TRBJ1-2,-,CASRQANYGYTF,TGTGCCAGCAGACAGGCTAACTATGGCTACACCTTC
TRBV7-2,-,TRBJ2-2,-,CASSLSGINTGELFF,TGTGCCAGCAGCTTATCCGGGATTAACACCGGGGAGCTGTTTTTT
TRBV9,TRBD2,TRBJ2-3,-,CASSPWTSGRADTQYF,TGTGCCAGCAGCCCCTGGACTAGCGGGAGAGCAGATACGCAGTATTTT